What follows are 25 T cell receptor beta chains derived from one specimen sequenced in a study of CD8 T cells in ankylosing spondylitis. Study observations and caveats: Ankylosing spondylitis blood appeared to carry a characteristic TCR beta motif of eight or nine highly homologous variants.

TCRdb re-called the 5' RACE reads with MiXCR, one entry per CDR3 protein. In the table there are some 700,000 distinct CDR3 sequences, roughly 19% of which are singletons. Antigens for these TCRs are unknown. Sequencing used blood, either unsorted or a sorted T cell fraction (not recorded which). These receptors were taken from a male donor with ankylosing spondylitis.

In its sample, this clonotype was seen a few times. The chain combines TRBV12-3 or TRBV12-4 with TRBJ2-1, with 13 positions matching TRBD2. Trimming took 5 bases from V and 6 from J; bases not matched to a gene: 4. This CDR3 contains 15 residues. The CDR3 sequence is CASSQTSGRANEQFF. In DNA, the CDR3 is TGTGCCAGCAGTCAAACTAGCGGGAGGGCCAATGAGCAGTTCTTC.

This chain links TRBV6-1 with TRBJ1-6, with a tentative D call TRBD1 (5 bases). V lost 5 bases and J 8 bases, leaving 13 bases between the germline ends. Germline V gene data show CDR1 as MNHNS and CDR2 as SASEGT. The CDR3 is 14 residues long. The CDR3: CASSPQGAHSPLHF. CDR3 nucleotides: TGTGCCAGCAGTCCTCAAGGGGCTCATTCACCCCTCCACTTT.

The J gene is TRBJ1-2, the V gene TRBV28; 8 bases are a match to TRBD1. Losses at the gene ends were 8 bases for V and 5 bases for J; bases not matched to a gene: 13. This CDR3 has 15 residues. The germline V gene encodes CDR1 MDHEN and CDR2 SYDVKM. The CDR3 reads CASLPDRVVGYGYTF. CDR3 nucleotide sequence: TGTGCCAGCCTCCCGGACAGGGTGGTTGGGTATGGCTACACCTTC.

This clonotype was found a few times. The J gene is TRBJ2-1, the V gene TRBV7-2; 15 bases align to TRBD2. V lost 5 bases to trimming and J lost 9 bases; unmatched junction nucleotides: 8. This CDR3 has 16 amino acids. Germline assignment: CDR1 SGHTA and CDR2 FQGNSA. The CDR3 DNA reads TGTGCCAGCAGCCGGCACCCGGGACTAGCGGGGGGTGAGCAGTTCTTC. The encoded protein is CASSRHPGLAGGEQFF.

This chain connects TRBV20-1 to TRBJ2-5; a possible D gene is TRBD1 (7 bases). V gave up 2 bases and J gave up 5 bases, with 12 bases separating them. The CDR3 is made up of 13 amino acids. The germline V gene has CDR1 DFQATT and CDR2 SNEGSKA (reference sequence). CDR3 region: CSARQTGRETQYF. The DNA for the CDR3 is TGCAGTGCTAGACAGACAGGGAGGGAGACCCAGTACTTC.

This clonotype was seen a few times. DNA for the CDR3: TGTGCCAGCAGCGCTTGGGGACAGGGGAACAATGAGCAGTTCTTC. Translated: CASSAWGQGNNEQFF. The rearrangement joins TRBV9 to TRBJ2-1; TRBD1 agrees at 10 bases. Germline V gene sequence: CDR1 SGDLS, CDR2 YYNGEE. With 3 bases clipped from V and 5 bases from J, the junction kept 5 bases outside the gene matches. This CDR3 region has 15 residues.

This clonotype has ten or more counts. The V gene is TRBV12-3 or TRBV12-4, the J gene TRBJ2-2; D not certain. The CDR3 runs 15 residues. Between the trimmed V and J ends, which lost 4 bases and 0 bases, there was a span of 9 bases. The chain's CDR3 is CASSSDDANTGELFF. The CDR3 DNA reads as TGTGCCAGCAGTTCAGACGACGCGAACACCGGGGAGCTGTTTTTT.

This clonotype turned up a few times. The chain links TRBV15 to TRBJ2-3; a weak D match, TRBD1 (5 bases). The CDR3 totals 16 residues. Germline lookup yields CDR1 LNHNV and CDR2 YYDKDF (reference sequence). V lost 1 base to trimming and J lost 2 bases, with 13 bases between them. For the CDR3, the DNA is TGTGCCACCAGCAGAGTAGGCCAGGGCAACACAGATACGCAGTATTTT. Translation: CATSRVGQGNTDTQYF.

The chain is built from TRBV5-1 and TRBJ2-7, with a weak D call TRBD1 (6 bases). CDR3 length: 14 residues. Trimming left V 4 bases short and J 5 bases short, with 16 bases between. The germline V gene has CDR1 SGHRS and CDR2 YFSETQ. CDR3 bases: TGCGCCAGCAGCGGGGGCCCGGGACCAGACGAGCAGTACTTC. This translates into CASSGGPGPDEQYF.

The CDR3 spells CASSPLDYSSETQYF. The DNA of the CDR3 is TGTGCCAGCTCACCACTGGACTACTCCTCGGAGACCCAGTACTTC. The chain recombines TRBV18 with TRBJ2-5; D possibly corresponds to TRBD2 (6 bases). The CDR3 is made up of 15 amino acids. The V and J ends lost 1 base and 5 bases respectively, with 14 bases between them. Germline V lookup: CDR1 KGHSH, CDR2 LQKENI.

This clonotype was picked up a small number of times. V usage is TRBV28 and J usage is TRBJ2-2, with D possibly matching TRBD1 (6 bases). The germline V gene has CDR1 MDHEN and CDR2 SYDVKM. This CDR3 is 16 amino acids long. The V and J ends lost 5 bases and 7 bases respectively, with 20 bases between them. The CDR3 protein is CASSLSQGRSVGELFF. DNA for the CDR3: TGTGCCAGCAGTCTTTCCCAGGGGCGATCAGTCGGGGAGCTGTTTTTT.

The chain joins TRBV11-2 to TRBJ1-5; 11 bases are a match to TRBD1. With V trimmed by 1 base and J by 4 bases, 12 bases remained unmatched. The germline V gene encodes CDR1 SGHAT and CDR2 FQNNGV. The CDR3 contains 19 residues. CDR3 sequence: CASSLGGQGGWGGNQPQHF. In nucleotides, the CDR3 is TGTGCCAGCAGCTTAGGGGGACAGGGGGGATGGGGAGGAAATCAGCCCCAGCATTTT.

This clonotype was counted between two and nine times. The CDR3 reads CASSRDRTSYGYTF. CDR3 DNA: TGCGCCAGCAGCCGGGACAGGACCAGCTATGGCTACACCTTC. The chain is built from TRBV4-1 and TRBJ1-2; 8 nucleotides match TRBD1. Germline V gene lookup returns CDR1 MGHRA and CDR2 YSYEKL. The trim removed 4 bases at V and 4 bases at J, leaving 5 bases unmatched. The CDR3 runs 14 residues.

The rearrangement links TRBV24-1 to TRBJ2-3; D not certain. Germline values: CDR1 KGHDR, CDR2 SFDVKD. The CDR3 spans 13 residues. V was trimmed by 4 bases and J by 4 bases, leaving 8 bases between them. The CDR3 loop reads CATSEVYADTQYF. CDR3 bases: TGTGCCACCAGTGAAGTATACGCAGATACGCAGTATTTT.

V is TRBV12-3 or TRBV12-4 and J is TRBJ1-2; D is ambiguous. This CDR3 region has 13 residues. V was clipped by 5 bases and J by 4 bases, with 11 bases between them. This CDR3 reads CASSPLSGYGYTF. DNA for the CDR3: TGTGCCAGCAGTCCACTGTCGGGCTATGGCTACACCTTC.

This clonotype turned up a few times. This rearrangement joins TRBV9 to TRBJ2-2; D might be TRBD1 or TRBD2, each matching 5 bases. Per the germline V gene, CDR1 is SGDLS and CDR2 is YYNGEE. The V gene lost 3 bases and the J gene lost 0 bases, with 21 bases spanning the gap. The length of the CDR3 is 19 residues. The CDR3 protein is CASSDPGRTEITNTGELFF. In nucleotides, the CDR3 is TGTGCCAGCAGCGACCCGGGACGTACAGAGATTACGAACACCGGGGAGCTGTTTTTT.

This clonotype appeared a few times. This rearrangement joins TRBV27 to TRBJ2-7; no firm D call. Germline V CDR1 and CDR2: MNHEY, SMNVEV (reference sequence). This CDR3 is 14 amino acids long. Trimming removed 4 bases from V and 3 bases from J, with 13 bases in between. CDR3 amino acids: CASSSEHNLYEQYF. CDR3 DNA sequence: TGTGCCAGCAGTTCCGAGCACAACCTCTACGAGCAGTACTTC.

The table lists this clonotype with many counts. The rearrangement joins TRBV4-3 to TRBJ1-1; D is unclear. This CDR3 region has 13 residues. V lost 4 bases and J 1 base, leaving 7 bases between the germline ends. The germline V gene has CDR1 LGHNA and CDR2 YSLEER. The CDR3 region has the DNA TGCGCCAGCAGCCGAAGAGGGAACACTGAAGCTTTCTTT. Protein sequence: CASSRRGNTEAFF.

This clonotype showed up just a few times. The rearrangement uses TRBV4-3 and TRBJ2-3, with D unclear. Trimming cost V 0 bases and J 6 bases, with 10 bases left between them. Germline CDR1 is LGHNA and CDR2 is YSLEER. This CDR3 is 14 amino acids long. CDR3 region: CASSQDLGLDTQYF. CDR3 DNA: TGCGCCAGCAGCCAAGATCTCGGATTGGATACGCAGTATTTT.

The sample holds a few counts of this clonotype. The chain joins TRBV7-3 to TRBJ1-6; D call uncertain. Germline values: CDR1 SGHTA, CDR2 FQGTGA. The CDR3 sequence is 14 residues long. Trimming took 3 bases from V and 7 from J, leaving 10 bases between them. The CDR3 sequence: CASSLTPGNSPLHF. In DNA form, the CDR3 reads TGTGCCAGCAGCTTGACTCCAGGAAATTCACCCCTCCACTTT.

This clonotype was recorded at least ten times. This sequence joins TRBV12-3 or TRBV12-4 and TRBJ2-7, with 12 positions matching TRBD2. V was clipped by 5 bases and J by 6 bases; unmatched bases: 8. The CDR3 is 15 residues long. This CDR3 is CASSPRLAGVGEQYF. The DNA of the CDR3 is TGTGCCAGCAGTCCTCGACTAGCGGGAGTGGGCGAGCAGTACTTC.

The chain joins TRBV12-3 or TRBV12-4 to TRBJ1-3, with 8 bases aligning to TRBD1. Trimming removed 6 bases from V and 3 bases from J; junction bases left unmatched: 4. CDR3 size: 14 residues. CDR3 sequence reads: CASRTTGDGNTIYF. The CDR3 DNA sequence: TGTGCCAGCAGGACGACAGGGGATGGAAACACCATATATTTT.

This chain uses TRBV29-1 with TRBJ1-1, with D perhaps matching TRBD1 (6 bases). The CDR3 runs to 13 residues. In germline, CDR1 is SQVTM, CDR2 ANQGSEA. V was clipped by 7 bases and J by 7 bases, with 19 bases between them. The CDR3 sequence: CSAGRGQGVEAFF. The CDR3 DNA reads as TGCAGCGCCGGGAGGGGACAAGGGGTTGAAGCTTTCTTT.

The V call is TRBV25-1, the J call TRBJ2-1, with 10 bases aligning to TRBD1. The CDR3 length is 15 residues. Per germline, CDR1 MGHDK and CDR2 SYGVNS. The J segment lost 7 bases and the V segment lost 6 bases, leaving 9 bases of the junction unmatched. The CDR3 coding sequence is TGTGCCAGCAGCAAAGCGAGACAGGGGGCAAATGAGCAGTTCTTC. Amino acids: CASSKARQGANEQFF.

The CDR3 spells CASSPFAGTRYEQYF. The CDR3 DNA follows: TGTGCCAGCAGTCCCTTCGCCGGGACCCGCTACGAGCAGTACTTC. This chain connects TRBV25-1 to TRBJ2-7; the D call may be TRBD1 or TRBD2 (5 bases each). V lost 5 bases and J lost 3, with 17 bases in between. The CDR3 is 15 residues long. Per the germline V gene, CDR1 is MGHDK and CDR2 is SYGVNS.